A selection of T cell receptor beta chains follows, all from one sample in a study of T-cell reconstitution after alpha-beta-depleted transplantation in children. MiXCR, applied by TCRdb to the PCR reads, yields one record per CDR3 protein. The table lists a few hundred thousand distinct CDR3 sequences, around 27% of them singletons, with around a third in the top ten. This specimen consisted of PBMCs, obtained before TCRalphabeta/CD19-depleted stem cell transplant. The receptors were sampled from a boy under two years old with Wiskott-Aldrich syndrome, due to receive a stem cell transplant. CDR3s leave out the opening cysteine and the closing phenylalanine or tryptophan. A D gene is named only where the DNA matches it firmly. Rows give clone size only sometimes, using once, few, many, or a class for an expanded clone.

>TRBJ2-1|TRBV12-3/TRBV12-4|many|.
ASRQTNNEQF
>TRBJ2-3|TRBV5-8|.|.
ASSISVTDTQY
>TRBJ2-5|TRBV7-8|few|TRBD2
ASSSLLAGAPTQY
>TRBJ2-3|TRBV24-1|.|.
ATEGADTQY
>TRBJ2-3|TRBV20-1|.|.
SARVVGAGTDTQY
>TRBJ2-3|TRBV20-1|few|TRBD2
SASGTSGRPDTQY
>TRBJ2-5|TRBV2|.|TRBD2
ASSEGLAENQETQY
>TRBJ2-2|TRBV14|.|.
ASSAIASSNTGELF
>TRBJ1-5|TRBV19|.|TRBD1
ASSQYRQGFQPQH
>TRBJ1-6|TRBV10-3|few|.
AISKWTGYNSPLH
>TRBJ2-3|TRBV7-2|.|.
ASSLPGPLYTDTQY
>TRBJ1-3|TRBV12-3/TRBV12-4|.|.
ASTRSGGVGNTIY
>TRBJ2-5|TRBV5-1|few|.
ASSLRVRETQY
>TRBJ1-2|TRBV29-1|few|.
SVESGQSYGYT
>TRBJ2-7|TRBV9|few|.
ASSAGARVDYEQY
>TRBJ2-7|TRBV18|.|.
ASSPYSMSSYEQY
>TRBJ1-3|TRBV7-9|few|.
ASSLLGFFTTIY
>TRBJ2-5|TRBV28|few|.
ASSLWGKETQY
>TRBJ2-1|TRBV18|.|.
ASSPLARSYNEQF
>TRBJ2-7|TRBV12-5|.|TRBD2
ASGPGLAGVGEYEQY
>TRBJ1-6|TRBV12-3/TRBV12-4|.|.
ASNKLAGGTSPLH
>TRBJ2-1|TRBV5-1|few|TRBD2
ASSLVGTSGRNEQF
>TRBJ2-7|TRBV29-1|few|TRBD2
SVAAGISYEQY
>TRBJ2-7|TRBV5-1|once|.
ASSLDGYSYEQY